Below, 3 T cell receptor beta chains from the same sample are listed, as sequenced in a study of shared clonotypes between healthy human individuals. The repertoire was sequenced with immunoSEQ multiplex PCR; TCRdb's copy has only in-frame clones and lacks some. The sample holds fewer than 600,000 clones; around 77% are singletons and the top ten take around 12%. Sequenced sample: PBMCs. All receptors come from a middle-aged woman in good health. Some clones in this sample may be carry-over from other donors' samples.

This rearrangement joins TRBV28 to TRBJ1-3; D gene unclear. The germline V and J ends were trimmed by 5 bases and 4 bases, with 12 bases remaining between them. Looked up from germline, CDR1 is MDHEN and CDR2 is SYDVKM. The CDR3 extends over 14 amino acids. The chain's CDR3 is CASSRTVFGNTIYF. CDR3 sequence (DNA): TGTGCCAGCAGTCGAACAGTCTTCGGAAACACCATATATTTT. Full variable domain (outside the CDR3, taken from reference TRBV28 and TRBJ1-3): DVKVTQSSRYLVKRTGEKVFLECVQDMDHENMFWYRQDPGLGLRLIYFSYDVKMKEKGDIPEGYSVSREKKERFSLILESASTNQTSMYLCASSRTVFGNTIYFGEGSWLTVV.

The chain recombines TRBV6-1 with TRBJ2-5, with 8 bases lining up with TRBD1. V was pared by 10 bases and J by 7 bases, with 11 bases of the junction left unmatched. The V gene's germline CDR1 is MNHNS and CDR2 SASEGT. The CDR3 runs 13 residues. The CDR3 protein is CAITKGQGWTQYF. CDR3 DNA sequence: TGTGCCATCACGAAAGGACAGGGATGGACCCAGTACTTC.

Turning to this clone: A far larger clone is only one base removed, so a read error is likely. Other DNA sequences from this sample encode an identical CDR3 as well. The chain carries TRBV28 and TRBJ2-5; no firm D call. V was trimmed by 6 bases and J by 5 bases, leaving 16 bases between them. Per the germline V gene, CDR1 is MDHEN and CDR2 is SYDVKM. The CDR3 has 14 amino acids. In DNA, the CDR3 is TGTGCCAGCAGCCGGCTGGGTGGGCAGGAGACCCAGTACTTC. It translates to CASSRLGGQETQYF. Complete variable domain (other parts from reference TRBV28 and TRBJ2-5): DVKVTQSSRYLVKRTGEKVFLECVQDMDHENMFWYRQDPGLGLRLIYFSYDVKMKEKGDIPEGYSVSREKKERFSLILESASTNQTSMYLCASSRLGGQETQYFGPGTRLLVL.